The 26 T cell receptor beta chains given below trace back to one sample, sequenced in a study of graft-versus-host responses after intestinal transplantation. Sequencing used immunoSEQ multiplex PCR; TCRdb keeps in-frame clones, though not all of them. The repertoire holds tens of thousands of clones, with around 92% as singletons. This sample comprised PBMCs, obtained 98 days after intestinal transplantation. All receptors come from a human patient who received an intestinal transplant, so some T cells may come from the graft donor.

V is TRBV5-1 and J is TRBJ2-3, with 11 bases matching TRBD2. CDR3 length: 15 amino acids. CDR1 is SGHRS and CDR2 is YFSETQ in the germline V gene. The trim removed 1 base at V and 3 bases at J, leaving 1 base unmatched. The CDR3 nucleotides are TGCGCCAGCAGCTTGACTAGCGGGAGAACAGATACGCAGTATTTT. Protein: CASSLTSGRTDTQYF. Supplemented by reference TRBV5-1 and TRBJ2-3, the full variable domain reads KAGVTQTPRYLIKTRGQQVTLSCSPISGHRSVSWYQQTPGQGLQFLFEYFSETQRNKGNFPGRFSGRQFSNSRSEMNVSTLELGDSALYLCASSLTSGRTDTQYFGPGTRLTVL.

The gene calls are TRBV6-5 and TRBJ2-5; 10 nucleotides align to TRBD2. The CDR3 loop spans 15 amino acids. J lost 2 bases, V lost 10 bases, and 10 bases had no gene match. Per germline, CDR1 MNHEY and CDR2 SVGAGI. The DNA for the CDR3 is TGTGCCACCTCCTTAGCGGGAGGCCAACAAGAGACCCAGTACTTC. Amino acid sequence: CATSLAGGQQETQYF.

The chain joins TRBV27 to TRBJ1-1, with 7 bases lining up with TRBD1. V shed 10 bases, J shed 3 bases, and the junction held 8 bases outside the gene matches. Per the germline V gene, CDR1 is MNHEY and CDR2 is SMNVEV (reference sequence). There are 13 residues in the CDR3. The CDR3 coding sequence is TGTGCCACCACAGGGCAGGGGGACACTGAAGCTTTCTTT. Translating gives CATTGQGDTEAFF.

The chain couples TRBV6-5 to TRBJ2-1; unclear D gene. The germline CDR1 and CDR2 sequences are MNHEY and SVGAGI. CDR3 length: 15 amino acids. V lost 2 bases to trimming and J lost 12 bases, with 20 bases between them. The CDR3 here is CASSYQRLVPQGQFF. Written as DNA, the CDR3 is TGTGCCAGCAGTTACCAAAGACTCGTCCCCCAAGGGCAGTTCTTC.

The V gene is TRBV5-1, the J gene TRBJ2-5; 8 bases map to TRBD2. The CDR3 loop spans 16 amino acids. V lost 0 bases to trimming and J lost 2 bases; unmatched junction nucleotides: 6. Germline lookup yields CDR1 SGHRS and CDR2 YFSETQ. The CDR3 DNA is TGCGCCAGCAGCTTGGCTATCGGGAGGGTACAAGAGACCCAGTACTTC. Its translation: CASSLAIGRVQETQYF.

The chain combines TRBV6-5 with TRBJ2-7; 8 positions agree with TRBD1. The germline CDR1 and CDR2 sequences are MNHEY and SVGAGI. After removal of 2 bases from V and 2 bases from J, the junction contained 2 bases not matched to a gene. The CDR3 has 14 amino acids. The CDR3 loop is CASSYEQGAYEQYF. CDR3 coding DNA: TGTGCCAGCAGTTACGAACAGGGGGCCTACGAGCAGTACTTC.

This clone occurred a few times. The chain joins TRBV6-1 to TRBJ2-7; D may be TRBD1 or TRBD2 (5 bases each). CDR1 is MNHNS, CDR2 SASEGT, per germline. With 2 bases removed from V and 6 bases from J, the gap between germline ends came to 14 bases. This CDR3 is built from 14 residues. CDR3 coding DNA: TGTGCCAGCAGTGAATCAGGAGTTGGGGGCGAGCAGTACTTC. It specifies CASSESGVGGEQYF.

The CDR3 is CASSLGQNQPQHF. The DNA for the CDR3 is TGTGCCAGCAGCTTAGGGCAAAATCAGCCCCAGCATTTT. This sequence joins TRBV7-3 and TRBJ1-5; D call uncertain. Germline CDR1 and CDR2: SGHTA and FQGTGA. CDR3 length equals 13 residues. Between the trimmed V and J ends, which lost 2 bases and 4 bases, there was a span of 6 bases. Filled out from reference TRBV7-3 and TRBJ1-5, the complete variable domain reads GAGVSQTPSNKVTEKGKYVELRCDPISGHTALYWYRQSLGQGPEFLIYFQGTGAADDSGLPNDRFFAVRPEGSVSTLKIQRTERGDSAVYLCASSLGQNQPQHFGDGTRLSIL.

The CDR3 spells CASRLAGTDTQYF. DNA of the CDR3: TGTGCCAGCAGACTAGCGGGAACAGATACGCAGTATTTT. The chain is built from TRBV5-5 and TRBJ2-3, with 10 nucleotides matching TRBD2. Germline CDR1 is SGHKS and CDR2 is YYEKEE (reference sequence). CDR3 length equals 13 residues. With 5 bases clipped from V and 3 bases from J, the junction kept 0 bases outside the gene matches.

The chain couples TRBV19 to TRBJ2-3; D uncertain. From germline, CDR1 is LNHDA and CDR2 SQIVND (reference sequence). With 7 bases removed from V and 4 bases from J, the gap between germline ends came to 12 bases. The CDR3 is 13 residues long. DNA for the CDR3: TGTGCCAGTAAGGGCGCGGTCCCAGATACGCAGTATTTT. Protein: CASKGAVPDTQYF.

This chain links TRBV10-1 with TRBJ2-3; tentatively, D is TRBD2 (6 bases). Between the trimmed V and J ends, which lost 9 bases and 3 bases, there was a span of 25 bases. Germline loops: CDR1 WNHNN, CDR2 SYGVQD (reference sequence). This CDR3 has 17 amino acids. The CDR3 here is CARVPGRPRGLTDTQYF. The CDR3 DNA sequence: TGCGCCAGGGTCCCTGGGCGTCCGCGGGGCCTAACAGATACGCAGTATTTT.

The chain carries TRBV7-9 and TRBJ2-1, with D hard to call. Germline V gene lookup returns CDR1 SEHNR and CDR2 FQNEAQ (reference sequence). V lost 3 bases to trimming and J lost 5 bases, with 17 bases between them. CDR3 length equals 16 residues. The CDR3, as DNA: TGTGCCAGCAGCTTGCATATCCCAAAGAAACACAATGAGCAGTTCTTC. This gives the protein CASSLHIPKKHNEQFF.

The chain uses TRBV2 and TRBJ2-2, with unresolved D. The CDR3 contains 16 residues. Trimming cost V 7 bases and J 2 bases, with 17 bases left between them. Looked up from germline, CDR1 is SNHLY and CDR2 is FYNNEI. The DNA for the CDR3 is TGTGCCAGCATTTTGACGACCGGATCAAACACCGGGGAGCTGTTTTTT. Its translation is CASILTTGSNTGELFF.

The J gene is TRBJ1-5, the V gene TRBV7-3, with no clear D. Trimming removed 3 bases at V and 5 bases at J, with 8 bases between. The CDR3 totals 13 residues. Germline lookup yields CDR1 SGHTA and CDR2 FQGTGA. The CDR3 protein is CASSLGGHQPQHF. The CDR3 bases are TGTGCCAGCAGCTTGGGTGGTCATCAGCCCCAGCATTTT. The full variable domain, its missing parts supplied by reference TRBV7-3 and TRBJ1-5, is GAGVSQTPSNKVTEKGKYVELRCDPISGHTALYWYRQSLGQGPEFLIYFQGTGAADDSGLPNDRFFAVRPEGSVSTLKIQRTERGDSAVYLCASSLGGHQPQHFGDGTRLSIL.

The chain has TRBV5-1 and TRBJ2-1, with D possibly being TRBD1 (7 bases). V lost 4 bases and J 8 bases, leaving 16 bases between the germline ends. CDR1 is SGHRS, CDR2 YFSETQ, per germline. The CDR3 totals 14 residues. This CDR3 is CASSLGQPGDEQFF. CDR3 sequence (DNA): TGCGCCAGCAGCCTGGGACAGCCGGGGGATGAGCAGTTCTTC.

This clone was recorded only once. The J gene is TRBJ2-5, the V gene TRBV5-1, with D possibly being TRBD1 (6 bases). The CDR3 contains 16 residues. In germline, CDR1 is SGHRS, CDR2 YFSETQ. V shed 4 bases and J shed 2 bases, with 18 bases lying between them. CDR3 coding DNA: TGCGCCAGCAGCGAGGGGGTGAAAAAAAGACAAGAGACCCAGTACTTC. The encoded protein is CASSEGVKKRQETQYF.

The chain carries TRBV10-3 and TRBJ1-1, with D possibly matching TRBD1 (5 bases). This CDR3 is built from 11 residues. Germline CDR1 and CDR2: ENHRY and SYGVKD. V shed 8 bases and J shed 3 bases, with 7 bases lying between them. The CDR3 sequence is CAILGDTEAFF. CDR3 sequence (DNA): TGTGCCATCCTGGGGGACACTGAAGCTTTCTTT.

A note on this clone: One end of the junction is discordant with germline, which a read error may explain. This sequence joins TRBV7-9 and TRBJ1-4, with D perhaps matching TRBD1 (5 bases). The CDR3 has 14 amino acids. Germline V gene data show CDR1 as SEHNR and CDR2 as FQNEAQ (reference sequence). CDR3 protein: CSSSLGALGEKLFF. CDR3 sequence (DNA): TGTTCCAGCAGCTTAGGGGCGCTAGGAGAAAAACTGTTTTTT. The complete variable domain, with remaining parts taken from reference TRBV7-9 and TRBJ1-4, reads DTGVSQNPRHKITKRGQNVTFRCDPISEHNRLYWYRQTLGQGPEFLTYFQNEAQLEKSRLLSDRFSAERPKGSFSTLEIQRTEQGDSAMYLCSSSLGALGEKLFFGSGTQLSVL.

The chain employs TRBV19 and TRBJ1-6, with 8 bases fitting TRBD1. CDR3 size: 14 residues. The V and J ends lost 3 bases and 7 bases, in that order; junction bases with no gene match: 2. Germline V gene data show CDR1 as LNHDA and CDR2 as SQIVND (reference sequence). This CDR3 is CASSMTGVNSPLHF. In DNA, the CDR3 is TGTGCCAGTAGTATGACAGGGGTCAATTCACCCCTCCACTTT.

This chain links TRBV5-1 with TRBJ1-2; the D gene is possibly TRBD1 (5 bases). V lost 4 bases, J lost 8 bases, and 12 bases lay in between. Germline CDR1 is SGHRS and CDR2 is YFSETQ. This CDR3 region has 12 residues. The CDR3 DNA reads as TGCGCCAGCAGCGAAGGGGAAGCCGGCTACACCTTC. It yields the protein CASSEGEAGYTF. Based on the CDR3 plus reference TRBV5-1 and TRBJ1-2, the full variable domain is KAGVTQTPRYLIKTRGQQVTLSCSPISGHRSVSWYQQTPGQGLQFLFEYFSETQRNKGNFPGRFSGRQFSNSRSEMNVSTLELGDSALYLCASSEGEAGYTFGSGTRLTVV.

The rearrangement uses TRBV6-1 and TRBJ1-2; a possible D gene is TRBD1 (5 bases). Germline V gene lookup returns CDR1 MNHNS and CDR2 SASEGT. V was pared by 7 bases and J by 4 bases, with 13 bases between. The CDR3 has 13 amino acids. CDR3 sequence (DNA): TGTGCCAGCACCCCAGGGTTCCGCTATGGCTACACCTTC. Its protein is CASTPGFRYGYTF.

V and J are TRBV15 and TRBJ2-1; 8 bases map to TRBD1. Germline assignment: CDR1 LNHNV and CDR2 YYDKDF (reference sequence). J gave up 8 bases and V 3 bases, and 9 bases lay outside the gene matches. The CDR3 runs 15 residues. The CDR3 DNA sequence: TGTGCCACCAGCAGGGGGGGACAGGATAATGATGAGCAGTTCTTC. Amino acid sequence: CATSRGGQDNDEQFF.

The chain recombines TRBV7-8 with TRBJ2-1, with 9 bases aligning to TRBD2. Germline values: CDR1 SGHVS, CDR2 FQNEAQ. This CDR3 spans 17 amino acids. V shed 2 bases, J shed 7 bases, and the junction held 12 bases outside the gene matches. In DNA, the CDR3 is TGTGCCAGCAGCTTAATGGATGTAGCGGGAGTATATAATGAGCAGTTCTTC. Translation gives CASSLMDVAGVYNEQFF.

This clone was counted only a few times. The chain is built from TRBV6-6 and TRBJ1-5; 7 nucleotides agree with TRBD1. The J segment lost 4 bases and the V segment lost 0 bases, leaving 0 bases of the junction unmatched. Germline assignment: CDR1 MNHNY and CDR2 SVGAGI (reference sequence). The CDR3 runs to 14 residues. The CDR3 here is CASSYSTGNQPQHF. As DNA, the CDR3 is TGTGCCAGCAGTTACTCGACAGGGAATCAGCCCCAGCATTTT.

The V call is TRBV30, the J call TRBJ2-7; D tentatively fits TRBD1 or TRBD2 (5 bases each). CDR3 length: 14 residues. V shed 0 bases and J shed 0 bases, with 9 bases lying between them. Germline lookup yields CDR1 GTSNPN and CDR2 SVGIG (reference sequence). CDR3 nucleotide sequence: TGTGCCTGGAGTGTACTAGGGGACTCCTACGAGCAGTACTTC. Protein: CAWSVLGDSYEQYF.

The chain has TRBV6-5 and TRBJ2-7, with D unclear. This CDR3 is built from 14 residues. V gave up 5 bases and J gave up 0 bases, with 11 bases separating them. CDR1 and CDR2 (germline): MNHEY, SVGAGI. CDR3 sequence reads: CASSENVSSYEQYF. As DNA, the CDR3 is TGTGCCAGCAGTGAAAACGTGAGCTCCTACGAGCAGTACTTC.